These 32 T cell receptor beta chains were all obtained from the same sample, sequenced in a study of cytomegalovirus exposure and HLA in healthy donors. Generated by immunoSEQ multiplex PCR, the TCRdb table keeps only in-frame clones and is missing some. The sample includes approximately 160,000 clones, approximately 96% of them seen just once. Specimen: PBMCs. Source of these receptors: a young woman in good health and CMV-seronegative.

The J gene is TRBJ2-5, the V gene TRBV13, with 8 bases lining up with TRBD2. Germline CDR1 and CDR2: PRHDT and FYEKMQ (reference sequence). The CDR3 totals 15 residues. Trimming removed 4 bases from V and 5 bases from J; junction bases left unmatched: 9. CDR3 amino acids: CASSSRPGGRETQYF. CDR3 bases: TGTGCCAGCAGCTCCCGTCCGGGGGGGCGGGAGACCCAGTACTTC.

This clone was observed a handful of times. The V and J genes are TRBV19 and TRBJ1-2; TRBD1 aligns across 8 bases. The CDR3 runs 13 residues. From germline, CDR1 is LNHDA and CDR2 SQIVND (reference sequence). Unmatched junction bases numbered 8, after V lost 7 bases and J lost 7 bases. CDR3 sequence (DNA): TGTGCCAGTAACCCTACAGGGGGAGGTGGCTACACCTTC. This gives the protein CASNPTGGGGYTF.

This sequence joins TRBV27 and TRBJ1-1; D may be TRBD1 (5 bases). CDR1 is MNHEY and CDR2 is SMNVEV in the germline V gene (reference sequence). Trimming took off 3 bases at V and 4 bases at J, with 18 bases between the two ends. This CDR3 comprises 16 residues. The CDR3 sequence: CASSFGGGQPPTEAFF. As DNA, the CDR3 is TGTGCCAGCAGTTTTGGCGGGGGTCAACCCCCCACTGAAGCTTTCTTT.

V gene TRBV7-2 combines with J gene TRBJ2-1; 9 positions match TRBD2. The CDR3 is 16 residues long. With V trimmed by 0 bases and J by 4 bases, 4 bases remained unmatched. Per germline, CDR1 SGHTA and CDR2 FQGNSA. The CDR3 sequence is CASSLAPSGAYNEQFF. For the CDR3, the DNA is TGTGCCAGCAGCTTAGCGCCTAGCGGGGCATACAATGAGCAGTTCTTC.

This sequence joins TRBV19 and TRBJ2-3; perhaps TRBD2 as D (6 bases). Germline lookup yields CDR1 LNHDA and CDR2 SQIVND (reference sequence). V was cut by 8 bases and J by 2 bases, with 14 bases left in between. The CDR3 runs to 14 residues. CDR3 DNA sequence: TGTGCCAGTTCCGGGGGACGGTACACAGATACGCAGTATTTT. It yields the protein CASSGGRYTDTQYF.

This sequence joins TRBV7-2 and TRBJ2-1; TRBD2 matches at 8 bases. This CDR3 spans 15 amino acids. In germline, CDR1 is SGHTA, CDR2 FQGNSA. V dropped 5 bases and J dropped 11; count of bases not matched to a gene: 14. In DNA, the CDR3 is TGTGCCAGCAGCCCAGAGGGGACTAGGAGTACAAAGCAGTTCTTC. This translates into CASSPEGTRSTKQFF.

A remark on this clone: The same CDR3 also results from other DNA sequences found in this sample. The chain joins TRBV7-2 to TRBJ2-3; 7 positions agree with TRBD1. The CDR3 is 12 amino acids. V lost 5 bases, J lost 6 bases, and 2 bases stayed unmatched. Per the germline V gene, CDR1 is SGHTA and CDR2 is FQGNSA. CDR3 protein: CASSKDRDTQYF. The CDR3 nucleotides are TGTGCCAGCAGCAAGGACAGGGATACGCAGTATTTT.

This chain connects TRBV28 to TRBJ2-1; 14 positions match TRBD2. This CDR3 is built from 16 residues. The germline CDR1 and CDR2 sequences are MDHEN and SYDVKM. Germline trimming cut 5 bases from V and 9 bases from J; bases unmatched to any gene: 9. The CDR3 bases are TGTGCCAGCAGTCCCGCAGGGACTAGCGGGGGTGGTGAGCAGTTCTTC. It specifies CASSPAGTSGGGEQFF.

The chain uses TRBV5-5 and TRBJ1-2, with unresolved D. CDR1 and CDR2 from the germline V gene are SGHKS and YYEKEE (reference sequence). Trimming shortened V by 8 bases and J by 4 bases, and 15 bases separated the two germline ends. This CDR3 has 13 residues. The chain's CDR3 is CASNPPDSYGYTF. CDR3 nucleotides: TGTGCCAGTAACCCCCCGGACTCCTATGGCTACACCTTC. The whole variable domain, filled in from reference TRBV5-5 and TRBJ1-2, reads DAGVTQSPTHLIKTRGQQVTLRCSPISGHKSVSWYQQVLGQGPQFIFQYYEKEERGRGNFPDRFSARQFPNYSSELNVNALLLGDSALYLCASNPPDSYGYTFGSGTRLTVV.

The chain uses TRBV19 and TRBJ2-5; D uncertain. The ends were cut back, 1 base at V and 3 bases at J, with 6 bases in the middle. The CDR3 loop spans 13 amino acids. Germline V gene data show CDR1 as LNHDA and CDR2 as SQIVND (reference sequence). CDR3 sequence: CASSIGLEETQYF. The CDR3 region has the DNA TGTGCCAGTAGTATAGGACTGGAAGAGACCCAGTACTTC.

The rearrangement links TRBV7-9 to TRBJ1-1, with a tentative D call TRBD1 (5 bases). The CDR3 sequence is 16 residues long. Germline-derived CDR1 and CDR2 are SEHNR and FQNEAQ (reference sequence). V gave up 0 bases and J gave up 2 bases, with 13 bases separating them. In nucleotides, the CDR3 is TGTGCCAGCAGCTTAGCCGACAGCAAATTAAACACTGAAGCTTTCTTT. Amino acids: CASSLADSKLNTEAFF.

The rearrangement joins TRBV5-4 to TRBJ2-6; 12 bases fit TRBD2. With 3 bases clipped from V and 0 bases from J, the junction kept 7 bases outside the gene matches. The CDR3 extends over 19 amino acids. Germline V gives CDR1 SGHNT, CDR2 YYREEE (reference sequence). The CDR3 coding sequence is TGTGCCAGCAGCTACGGACTAGCGGGGCCCTACTCTGGGGCCAACGTCCTGACTTTC. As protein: CASSYGLAGPYSGANVLTF.

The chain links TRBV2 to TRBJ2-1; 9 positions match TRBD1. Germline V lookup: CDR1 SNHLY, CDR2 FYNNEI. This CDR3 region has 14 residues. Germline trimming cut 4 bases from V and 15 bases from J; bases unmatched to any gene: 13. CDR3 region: CASSAYVNRGQGFF. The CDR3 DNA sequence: TGTGCCAGCAGTGCGTACGTAAACAGGGGGCAGGGGTTCTTC.

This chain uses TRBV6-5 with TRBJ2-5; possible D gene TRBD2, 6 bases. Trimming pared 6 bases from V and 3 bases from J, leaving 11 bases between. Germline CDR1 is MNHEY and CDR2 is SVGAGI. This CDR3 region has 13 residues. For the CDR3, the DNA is TGTGCCAGCAGAGGGACTTTAAAAGAGACCCAGTACTTC. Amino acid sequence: CASRGTLKETQYF.

DNA of the CDR3: TGTGCCAGCAGCCAACCTATCGCAGGGGGGCGCGACACCGGGGAGCTGTTTTTT. Its translation: CASSQPIAGGRDTGELFF. The chain joins TRBV4-2 to TRBJ2-2; tentative D call: TRBD1 (7 bases). The CDR3 extends over 18 amino acids. Germline assignment: CDR1 LGHNA and CDR2 YNFKEQ. V shed 2 bases and J shed 3 bases, with 19 bases lying between them.

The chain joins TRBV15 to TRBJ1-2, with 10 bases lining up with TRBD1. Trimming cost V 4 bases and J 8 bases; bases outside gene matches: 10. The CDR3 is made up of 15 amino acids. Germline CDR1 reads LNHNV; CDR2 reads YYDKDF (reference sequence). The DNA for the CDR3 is TGTGCCACCAGCAACCGGGACAGGGGAGAGAAGGGCTACACCTTC. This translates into CATSNRDRGEKGYTF.

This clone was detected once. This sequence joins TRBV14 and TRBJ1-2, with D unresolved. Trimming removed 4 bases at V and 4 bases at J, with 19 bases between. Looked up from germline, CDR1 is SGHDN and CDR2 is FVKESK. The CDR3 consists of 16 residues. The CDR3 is CASSLRRGEGVYGYTF. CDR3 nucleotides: TGTGCCAGCAGCCTCAGGCGGGGTGAGGGAGTCTATGGCTACACCTTC.

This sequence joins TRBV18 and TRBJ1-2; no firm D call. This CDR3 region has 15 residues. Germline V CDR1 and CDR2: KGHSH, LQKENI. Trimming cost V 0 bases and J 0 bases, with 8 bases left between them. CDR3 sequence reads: CASSPPNSPNYGYTF. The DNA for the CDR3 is TGTGCCAGCTCACCACCCAACAGTCCTAACTATGGCTACACCTTC.

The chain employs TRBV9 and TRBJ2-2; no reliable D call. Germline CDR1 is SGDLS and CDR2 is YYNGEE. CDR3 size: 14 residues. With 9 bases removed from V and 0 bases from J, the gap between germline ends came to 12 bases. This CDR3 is CATGPETNTGELFF. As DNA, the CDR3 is TGTGCCACGGGTCCCGAAACGAACACCGGGGAGCTGTTTTTT.

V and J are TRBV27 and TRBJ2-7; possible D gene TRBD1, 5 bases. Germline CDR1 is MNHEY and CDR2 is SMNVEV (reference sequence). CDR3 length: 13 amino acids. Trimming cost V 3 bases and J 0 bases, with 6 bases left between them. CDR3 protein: CASSFRASYEQYF. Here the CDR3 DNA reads TGTGCCAGCAGTTTCAGGGCCTCCTACGAGCAGTACTTC.

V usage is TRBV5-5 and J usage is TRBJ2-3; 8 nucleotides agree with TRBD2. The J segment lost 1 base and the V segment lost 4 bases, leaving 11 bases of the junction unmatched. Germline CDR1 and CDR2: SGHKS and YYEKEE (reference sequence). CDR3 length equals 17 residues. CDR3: CASSQPRGGQGTDTQYF. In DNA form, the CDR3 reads TGTGCCAGCAGCCAACCACGGGGGGGCCAAGGCACAGATACGCAGTATTTT.

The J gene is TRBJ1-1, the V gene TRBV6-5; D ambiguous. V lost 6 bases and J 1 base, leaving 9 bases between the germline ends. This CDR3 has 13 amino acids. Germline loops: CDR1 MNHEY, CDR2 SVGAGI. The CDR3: CASRPPRNTEAFF. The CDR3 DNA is TGTGCCAGCAGGCCACCGCGGAACACTGAAGCTTTCTTT.

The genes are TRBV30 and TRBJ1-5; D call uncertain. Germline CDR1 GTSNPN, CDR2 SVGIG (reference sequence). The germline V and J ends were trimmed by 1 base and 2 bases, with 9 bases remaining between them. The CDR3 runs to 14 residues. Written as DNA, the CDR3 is TGTGCCTGGAGTGCAGGTGGGCGCAATCAGCCCCAGCATTTT. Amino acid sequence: CAWSAGGRNQPQHF.

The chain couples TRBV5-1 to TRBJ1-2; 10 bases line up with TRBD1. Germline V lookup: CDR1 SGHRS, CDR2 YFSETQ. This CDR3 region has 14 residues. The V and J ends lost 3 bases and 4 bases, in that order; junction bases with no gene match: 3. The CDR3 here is CASSYGTGAYGYTF. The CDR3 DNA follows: TGCGCCAGCAGCTATGGGACAGGGGCCTATGGCTACACCTTC.

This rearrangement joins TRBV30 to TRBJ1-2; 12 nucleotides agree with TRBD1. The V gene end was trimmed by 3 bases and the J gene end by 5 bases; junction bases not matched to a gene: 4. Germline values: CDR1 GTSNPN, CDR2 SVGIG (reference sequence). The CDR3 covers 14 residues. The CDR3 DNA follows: TGTGCCTGGAGCACGGGACAGGGGGCATATGGCTACACCTTC. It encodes CAWSTGQGAYGYTF. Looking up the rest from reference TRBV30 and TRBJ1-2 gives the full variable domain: SQTIHQWPATLVQPVGSPLSLECTVEGTSNPNLYWYRQAAGRGLQLLFYSVGIGQISSEVPQNLSASRPQDRQFILSSKKLLLSDSGFYLCAWSTGQGAYGYTFGSGTRLTVV.

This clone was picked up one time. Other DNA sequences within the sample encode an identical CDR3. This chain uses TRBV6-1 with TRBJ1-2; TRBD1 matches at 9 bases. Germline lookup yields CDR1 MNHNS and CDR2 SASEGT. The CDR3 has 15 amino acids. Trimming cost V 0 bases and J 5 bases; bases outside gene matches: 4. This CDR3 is CASSEAGGQGYGYTF. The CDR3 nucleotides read TGTGCCAGCAGTGAAGCGGGAGGACAGGGGTATGGCTACACCTTC.

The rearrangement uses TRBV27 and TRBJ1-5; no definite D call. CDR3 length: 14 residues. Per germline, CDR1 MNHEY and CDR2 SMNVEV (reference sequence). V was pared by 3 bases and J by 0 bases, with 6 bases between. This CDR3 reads CASSFLGSNQPQHF. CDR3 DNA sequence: TGTGCCAGCAGTTTCCTAGGTAGCAATCAGCCCCAGCATTTT.

CDR3 sequence reads: CASREQQGSYGYTF. The CDR3, as DNA: TGTGCCAGCAGAGAACAACAGGGGTCCTATGGCTACACCTTC. This rearrangement joins TRBV6-1 to TRBJ1-2; 7 positions match TRBD1. Trimming at V came to 6 bases and at J to 4 bases, leaving 8 bases not matched to a gene. CDR3 length: 14 residues. Germline-derived CDR1 and CDR2 are MNHNS and SASEGT.

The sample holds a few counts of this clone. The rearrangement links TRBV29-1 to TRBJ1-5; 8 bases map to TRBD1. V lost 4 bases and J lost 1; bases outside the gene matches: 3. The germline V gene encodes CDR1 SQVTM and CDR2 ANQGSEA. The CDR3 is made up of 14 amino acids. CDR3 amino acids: CSVGQGSSNQPQHF. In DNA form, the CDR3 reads TGCAGCGTTGGACAGGGGTCCAGCAATCAGCCCCAGCATTTT.

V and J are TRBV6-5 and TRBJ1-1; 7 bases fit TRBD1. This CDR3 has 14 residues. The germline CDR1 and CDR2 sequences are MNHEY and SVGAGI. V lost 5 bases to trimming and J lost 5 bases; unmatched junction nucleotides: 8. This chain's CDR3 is CASSPPQGWTEAFF. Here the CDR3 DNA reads TGTGCCAGCAGTCCACCACAGGGGTGGACTGAAGCTTTCTTT.

The CDR3 is CASSPDSNYGYTF. The CDR3 DNA follows: TGTGCCAGCTCACCCGACAGTAACTATGGCTACACCTTC. The chain carries TRBV18 and TRBJ1-2; possible D gene TRBD1, 5 bases. CDR1 is KGHSH and CDR2 is LQKENI in the germline V gene. The V end lost 3 bases, the J end lost 1 base, and 6 bases lay between the germline ends. This CDR3 is 13 amino acids long.

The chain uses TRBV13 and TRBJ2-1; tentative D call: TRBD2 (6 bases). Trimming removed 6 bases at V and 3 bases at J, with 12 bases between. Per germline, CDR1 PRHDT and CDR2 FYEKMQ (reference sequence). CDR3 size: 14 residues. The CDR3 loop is CASRPGLDYNEQFF. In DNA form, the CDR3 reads TGTGCCAGCAGACCGGGACTGGACTACAATGAGCAGTTCTTC.